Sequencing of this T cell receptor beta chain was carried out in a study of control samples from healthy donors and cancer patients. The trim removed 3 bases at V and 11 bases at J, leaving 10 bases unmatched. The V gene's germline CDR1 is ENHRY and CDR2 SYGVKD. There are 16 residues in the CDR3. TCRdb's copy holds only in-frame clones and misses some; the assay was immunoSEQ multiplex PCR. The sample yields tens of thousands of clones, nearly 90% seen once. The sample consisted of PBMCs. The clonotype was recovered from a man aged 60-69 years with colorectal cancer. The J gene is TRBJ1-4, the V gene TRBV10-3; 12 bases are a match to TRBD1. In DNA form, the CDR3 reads TGTGCCATCAGTGAAGAGGGACAGGGGGCGCAGGTGAAACTGTTTTTT. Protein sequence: CAISEEGQGAQVKLFF.